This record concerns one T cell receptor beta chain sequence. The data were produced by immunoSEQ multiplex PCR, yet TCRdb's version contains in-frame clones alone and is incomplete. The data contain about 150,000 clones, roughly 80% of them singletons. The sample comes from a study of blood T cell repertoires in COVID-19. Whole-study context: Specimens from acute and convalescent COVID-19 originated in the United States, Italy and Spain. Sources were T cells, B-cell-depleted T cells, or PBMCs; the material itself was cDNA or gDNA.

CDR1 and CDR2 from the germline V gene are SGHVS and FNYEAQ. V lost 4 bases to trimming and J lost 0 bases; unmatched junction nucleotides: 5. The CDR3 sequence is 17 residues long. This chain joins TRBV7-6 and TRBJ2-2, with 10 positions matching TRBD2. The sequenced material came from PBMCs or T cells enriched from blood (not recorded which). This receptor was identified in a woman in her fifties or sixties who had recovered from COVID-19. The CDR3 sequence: CASSSLAGAANTGELFF. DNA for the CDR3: TGTGCCAGCAGCTCTCTAGCGGGGGCGGCGAACACCGGGGAGCTGTTTTTT.